The present T cell receptor beta chain was sequenced within a study of technical replicates of blood from a few donors. Clones were read by immunoSEQ multiplex PCR, and TCRdb kept only the in-frame ones, dropping some. The sample records tens of thousands of clones, 93% being singletons. Germline V gives CDR1 SEHNR, CDR2 FQNEAQ (reference sequence). Trimming removed 5 bases at V and 5 bases at J, with 12 bases between. The CDR3 is 13 amino acids. Material for sequencing was T cells isolated from PBMCs. This receptor was obtained from a human donor in good health. This chain links TRBV7-9 with TRBJ1-2, with a weak D call TRBD1 (6 bases). CDR3 coding DNA: TGTGCCAGCAGCCACAGGGCCTCTTATGGCTACACCTTC. This encodes CASSHRASYGYTF.